This T cell receptor (beta chain) originates from a study of OX40 agonist ivuxolimab in advanced cancers. Study-wide results and limits: More expanded clones were seen, on average, in CD8+ T cells than in CD4+.

This clone came up a few times. Its target is not known. There are 15 residues in the CDR3. Trimming shortened V by 6 bases and J by 2 bases, and 16 bases separated the two germline ends. In germline, CDR1 is MDHEN, CDR2 SYDVKM. The assay was immunoSEQ multiplex PCR, and TCRdb's table has in-frame clones only and misses some. The table records tens of thousands of clones, approximately 80% of them present only once. The gene calls are TRBV28 and TRBJ1-2, with D possibly being TRBD1 (6 bases). Material: CD4+ or CD8+ T cells sorted from blood, obtained in a trial of the OX40 agonist ivuxolimab. The receptor's source is an adult with an advanced solid tumor such as melanoma, head and neck, liver or kidney cancer. CDR3 residues: CASSITGNSNYGYTF. In nucleotides, the CDR3 is TGTGCCAGCAGCATAACAGGGAACTCCAACTATGGCTACACCTTC.